This entry is about one T cell receptor (beta chain). Its antigen is as yet unknown. Per germline, CDR1 MNHEY and CDR2 SMNVEV (reference sequence). There are 15 residues in the CDR3. The junction had 4 bases not matched to a gene; V was cut back by 2 bases and J by 3 bases. The repertoire was sequenced with immunoSEQ multiplex PCR; TCRdb's copy has only in-frame clones and lacks some. The sample includes 150,000 to 200,000 clones, around nine tenths seen only once; the top ten take roughly 2.5%. These data are taken from a study of T cell responses to AZD1222 COVID-19 vaccine. Study at large: Some second doses came at about 4 weeks and others at about 12 weeks; these were pooled.

Study-wide results and limits: The repertoires were collected only after the peak T cell response. The reported proportion of spike-specific TCRs targeting unmutated variant regions was nearly half. Clonal diversity was possibly underestimated, and the donors were mostly white British, with more females.

This sequence was found in an adult in good health. The sequenced sample was peripheral blood, obtained on day 0 of AZD1222 vaccination. The chain is built from TRBV27 and TRBJ2-5; 9 nucleotides line up with TRBD1. In nucleotides, the CDR3 is TGTGCCAGCAGTTTAACTTGGACAGGGGAAGAGACCCAGTACTTC. Protein sequence: CASSLTWTGEETQYF.